This T cell receptor (beta chain) was recovered during a study of blood T cell repertoires in COVID-19. Overall study: The samples span acute and convalescent COVID-19 from the United States, Italy and Spain.

Those enrolled, adults aged roughly 18 to 89 years, came from some 25 US areas. Allocation to cohorts depended on clinical history reported by the participants. The CDR3 consists of 16 residues. CDR1 is MDHEN and CDR2 is SYDVKM in the germline V gene. Germline trimming cut 5 bases from V and 2 bases from J; bases unmatched to any gene: 9. In its sample, this clone was seen many times. In the authors' workflow: Reference gene primer amplification yielded estimated nucleated cell counts. Generated by immunoSEQ multiplex PCR, the TCRdb table keeps only in-frame clones and is missing some. V and J calls and clone size follow that table, whereas D and trimming were derived from the DNA. The table shows over 350,000 clones, with 70% to 90% occurring only once.

Source material: PBMCs or T cells enriched from blood (not recorded which). The source is a woman aged 18-29 years with acute COVID-19. J is TRBJ1-5 and V is TRBV28; the match to TRBD1 covers 7 bases. Here the CDR3 reads CASSKPTGQGNQPQHF. In DNA form, the CDR3 reads TGTGCCAGCAGTAAACCGACAGGGCAAGGCAATCAGCCCCAGCATTTT.